These 17 T cell receptor beta chains originate from one sample sequenced in a study of identical twins. TCRdb ran MiXCR on the 5' RACE reads and lists one entry per CDR3 protein. The data contain over 200,000 distinct CDR3 sequences, 10% to 13% of them singletons. The specimen sequenced was memory T cells sorted from blood. The receptors stem from a man aged 50 to 60 in good health.

V is TRBV12-3 or TRBV12-4 and J is TRBJ1-1; no reliable D call. The CDR3 consists of 13 residues. Deletions cut 5 bases from V and 4 bases from J, with 11 bases between. CDR3 protein: CASSPGWATEAFF. CDR3 sequence (DNA): TGTGCCAGCAGTCCTGGGTGGGCCACTGAAGCTTTCTTT.

This clonotype was detected many times. The chain has TRBV6-2 or TRBV6-3 and TRBJ2-5; D not resolved. Germline V gene lookup returns CDR1 MNHEY and CDR2 SVGEGT. V was cut by 5 bases and J by 7 bases, with 26 bases left in between. The CDR3 length is 17 residues. The CDR3 here is CASSIPAGMRRSGTQYF. The CDR3 DNA reads as TGTGCCAGCAGTATACCGGCCGGTATGAGGCGCTCGGGGACCCAGTACTTC.

This clonotype was counted many times. At one end the junction does not follow the germline gene, possibly because of a read error. This sequence joins TRBV7-2 and TRBJ2-5; TRBD1 or TRBD2 may be the D gene (5 bases each). The germline CDR1 and CDR2 sequences are SGHTA and FQGNSA. This CDR3 comprises 14 residues. Here the CDR3 DNA reads TGTGCCAGCAGCTCCGACGATAACTTCGGGGCCCCCCACTTC. This codes for CASSSDDNFGAPHF. Filled out from reference TRBV7-2 and TRBJ2-5, the complete variable domain reads GAGVSQSPSNKVTEKGKDVELRCDPISGHTALYWYRQSLGQGLEFLIYFQGNSAPDKSGLPSDRFSAERTGGSVSTLTIQRTQQEDSAVYLCASSSDDNFGAPHFGPGTRLLVL.

Comments on this clonotype: Relative to the germline gene, one junction end is altered; a read error may explain this. V is TRBV7-9 and J is TRBJ2-2, with D possibly being TRBD2 (6 bases). The germline V gene has CDR1 SEHNR and CDR2 FQNEAQ (reference sequence). This CDR3 contains 14 residues. CDR3 protein: CASSLVRDAGKLFF. CDR3 coding DNA: TGTGCCAGCAGCTTAGTGCGGGATGCCGGGAAGCTGTTTTTT. Full variable domain (rest looked up from reference TRBV7-9 and TRBJ2-2): DTGVSQNPRHKITKRGQNVTFRCDPISEHNRLYWYRQTLGQGPEFLTYFQNEAQLEKSRLLSDRFSAERPKGSFSTLEIQRTEQGDSAMYLCASSLVRDAGKLFFGEGSRLTVL.

This clonotype appeared a few times. V and J are TRBV24-1 and TRBJ1-5, with 7 bases fitting TRBD1. The length of the CDR3 is 14 residues. Looked up from germline, CDR1 is KGHDR and CDR2 is SFDVKD. V was clipped by 9 bases and J by 7 bases; unmatched bases: 11. The chain's CDR3 is CATSQTGFFQPQHF. The CDR3 nucleotides read TGTGCCACCTCCCAGACAGGGTTTTTCCAGCCCCAGCATTTT.

This clonotype came up many times. V is TRBV5-1 and J is TRBJ2-1; the match to TRBD1 covers 7 bases. CDR1 and CDR2 from the germline V gene are SGHRS and YFSETQ. V lost 4 bases and J lost 5; bases outside the gene matches: 6. The CDR3 has 14 residues. DNA for the CDR3: TGCGCCAGCAGCACCGGGACAGTGCACAATGAGCAGTTCTTC. Its translation: CASSTGTVHNEQFF.

The gene calls are TRBV20-1 and TRBJ1-5; D remains ambiguous. From germline, CDR1 is DFQATT and CDR2 SNEGSKA (reference sequence). The CDR3 is 12 amino acids. Trimming shortened V by 3 bases and J by 7 bases, and 10 bases separated the two germline ends. CDR3 DNA: TGCAGTGCTAGTATGTTGGGCCAGCCCCAGCATTTT. Encoded protein: CSASMLGQPQHF.

The rearrangement joins TRBV5-4 to TRBJ1-2; D might be TRBD1 (5 bases). Germline V lookup: CDR1 SGHNT, CDR2 YYREEE (reference sequence). The CDR3 contains 14 residues. Trimming stripped 0 bases from V and 2 bases from J, with 8 bases between. The chain's CDR3 is CASSLDRLNYGYTF. CDR3 DNA sequence: TGTGCCAGCAGCTTGGACAGGCTCAACTATGGCTACACCTTC. Looking up the rest from reference TRBV5-4 and TRBJ1-2 gives the full variable domain: ETGVTQSPTHLIKTRGQQVTLRCSSQSGHNTVSWYQQALGQGPQFIFQYYREEENGRGNFPPRFSGLQFPNYSSELNVNALELDDSALYLCASSLDRLNYGYTFGSGTRLTVV.

The J gene is TRBJ2-2, the V gene TRBV28; 12 bases agree with TRBD2. The V and J ends lost 5 bases and 0 bases, in that order; junction bases with no gene match: 7. Germline V CDR1 and CDR2: MDHEN, SYDVKM. The CDR3 has 18 amino acids. CDR3 in amino acids: CASSKGLAGQTNTGELFF. The CDR3 nucleotides read TGTGCCAGCAGTAAAGGACTAGCGGGGCAAACGAACACCGGGGAGCTGTTTTTT.

This clonotype has just a few counts. The chain recombines TRBV3-1 with TRBJ2-7; maybe TRBD2 (6 bases). Germline CDR1 and CDR2: LGHDT and YNNKEL (reference sequence). The CDR3 extends over 16 amino acids. V was clipped by 4 bases and J by 3 bases, with 19 bases between them. The CDR3 DNA follows: TGTGCCAGCAGCCGCATGAGCGGGCGCCTCGGCTACGAGCAGTACTTC. Translated, it gives CASSRMSGRLGYEQYF.

The chain is built from TRBV5-1 and TRBJ2-2; TRBD2 is a possible D gene (6 bases). The CDR3 consists of 19 residues. CDR1 and CDR2 from the germline V gene are SGHRS and YFSETQ. Trimming took off 0 bases at V and 4 bases at J, with 22 bases between the two ends. CDR3 loop: CASSLAWTTTPRGTGELFF. The CDR3 DNA follows: TGCGCCAGCAGCTTGGCCTGGACTACAACACCTCGAGGCACCGGGGAGCTGTTTTTT. The full variable domain, its missing parts supplied by reference TRBV5-1 and TRBJ2-2, is KAGVTQTPRYLIKTRGQQVTLSCSPISGHRSVSWYQQTPGQGLQFLFEYFSETQRNKGNFPGRFSGRQFSNSRSEMNVSTLELGDSALYLCASSLAWTTTPRGTGELFFGEGSRLTVL.

This clonotype was counted only a few times. The J gene is TRBJ2-1, the V gene TRBV20-1; a weak D match, TRBD2 (5 bases). The CDR3 totals 15 residues. Germline V CDR1 and CDR2: DFQATT, SNEGSKA (reference sequence). V shed 0 bases and J shed 4 bases, with 13 bases lying between them. The CDR3 nucleotides are TGCAGTGCTAGAGATCGGAGGACTCCTTACAATGAGCAGTTCTTC. Translation gives CSARDRRTPYNEQFF.

This clonotype was seen repeatedly, ten times or more. This chain links TRBV11-1 with TRBJ2-1, with 12 bases fitting TRBD2. The CDR3 length is 19 residues. CDR1 is SGHAT and CDR2 is FQDESV in the germline V gene (reference sequence). V dropped 2 bases and J dropped 7; count of bases not matched to a gene: 15. CDR3 residues: CASSLRALAGGPVGNEQFF. The CDR3 region has the DNA TGTGCCAGCAGCTTACGTGCTCTAGCGGGAGGGCCAGTGGGAAATGAGCAGTTCTTC.

This clonotype was counted at least ten times. V usage is TRBV5-1 and J usage is TRBJ1-3, with no clear D. CDR1 SGHRS and CDR2 YFSETQ come from the germline V gene. The CDR3 sequence is 15 residues long. V dropped 4 bases and J dropped 0 bases, with 11 bases sitting between them. CDR3 in amino acids: CASSDGAYSGNTIYF. For the CDR3, the DNA is TGCGCCAGCAGCGACGGCGCTTACTCTGGAAACACCATATATTTT.

CDR3 region: CASSPGQGASTYGYTF. DNA of the CDR3: TGTGCCAGCAGCCCCGGACAGGGGGCGTCGACCTATGGCTACACCTTC. The chain joins TRBV9 to TRBJ1-2; the match to TRBD1 covers 11 bases. This CDR3 has 16 amino acids. The germline V gene has CDR1 SGDLS and CDR2 YYNGEE. Trimming took 4 bases from V and 4 from J; bases not matched to a gene: 9.

There are a few counts of this clonotype. This chain's CDR3 is CSASKSHEQYF. As DNA, the CDR3 is TGCAGTGCTAGTAAGAGCCACGAGCAGTACTTC. This chain joins TRBV20-1 and TRBJ2-7; no clear D. In germline, CDR1 is DFQATT, CDR2 SNEGSKA (reference sequence). V was trimmed by 3 bases and J by 5 bases, leaving 8 bases between them. This CDR3 comprises 11 residues.

This clonotype was observed a handful of times. The genes are TRBV4-3 and TRBJ2-1, with D unclear. The germline CDR1 and CDR2 sequences are LGHNA and YSLEER. CDR3 length: 13 residues. Trimming took 4 bases from V and 8 from J, leaving 12 bases between them. The DNA for the CDR3 is TGCGCCAGCAGCCCATGGGTGGATGATGAGCAGTTCTTC. It is translated as CASSPWVDDEQFF.